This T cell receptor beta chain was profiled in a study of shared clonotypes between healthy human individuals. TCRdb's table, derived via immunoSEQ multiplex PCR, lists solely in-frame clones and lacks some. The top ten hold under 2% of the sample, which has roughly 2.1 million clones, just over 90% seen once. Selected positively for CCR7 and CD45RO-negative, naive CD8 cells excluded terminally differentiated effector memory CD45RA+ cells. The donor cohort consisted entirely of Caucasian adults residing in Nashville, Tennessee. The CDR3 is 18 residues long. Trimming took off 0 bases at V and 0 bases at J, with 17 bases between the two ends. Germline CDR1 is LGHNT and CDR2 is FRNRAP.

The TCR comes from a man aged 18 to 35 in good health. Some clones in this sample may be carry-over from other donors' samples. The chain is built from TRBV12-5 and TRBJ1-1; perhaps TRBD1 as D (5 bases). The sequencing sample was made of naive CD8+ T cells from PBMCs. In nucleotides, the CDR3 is TGTGCTAGTGGTTTGGTTCCTCCGGGGCGGAAAATGAACACTGAAGCTTTCTTT. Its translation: CASGLVPPGRKMNTEAFF.